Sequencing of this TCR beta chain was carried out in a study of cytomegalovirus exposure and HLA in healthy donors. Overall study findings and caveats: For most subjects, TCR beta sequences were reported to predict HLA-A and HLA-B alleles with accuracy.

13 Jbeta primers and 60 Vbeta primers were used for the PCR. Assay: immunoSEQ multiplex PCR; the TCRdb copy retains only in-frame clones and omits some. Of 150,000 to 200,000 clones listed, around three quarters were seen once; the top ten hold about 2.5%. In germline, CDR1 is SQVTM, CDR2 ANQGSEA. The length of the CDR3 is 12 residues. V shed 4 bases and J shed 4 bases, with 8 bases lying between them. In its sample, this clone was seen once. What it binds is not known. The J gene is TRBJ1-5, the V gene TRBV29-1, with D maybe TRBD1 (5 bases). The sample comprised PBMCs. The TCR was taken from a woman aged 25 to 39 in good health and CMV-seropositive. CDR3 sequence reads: CSVAGDNQPQHF. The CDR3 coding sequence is TGCAGCGTTGCGGGGGATAATCAGCCCCAGCATTTT.